The T cell receptor beta chain under discussion was sequenced for a study of blood T cells in healthy people across ages. Study observations and caveats: Per million T cells, TCR beta diversity dropped roughly linearly as age increased. The CMV status of each donor remained undetermined, and this could have confounded shifts in expanded clonotypes.

A second PCR of roughly 6 to 12 cycles used a sample-barcoded 5' primer and a J-beta primer mix. TCRdb re-analysed the 5' RACE reads in MiXCR, keeping a single row per CDR3 protein. The sample lists 700,000 or so distinct CDR3 sequences, 22% occurring once. This clonotype has just a few counts. Its antigen is still unknown. The draw of peripheral blood yielded approximately 10 milliliters from each donor. The ends lost 7 bases at V and 7 bases at J; junction bases unmatched: 13. The CDR3 is 15 residues long. Germline-derived CDR1 and CDR2 are GTSNPN and SVGIG (reference sequence). This receptor was identified in a man aged 70-80 years in good health. The V call is TRBV30, the J call TRBJ2-1; 10 nucleotides align to TRBD2. Sequencing was done on a sample of blood. The chain's CDR3 is CASSMLASGSNEQFF. DNA of the CDR3: TGTGCCTCCTCCATGTTGGCTAGCGGGAGTAATGAGCAGTTCTTC.